This is a list of T cell receptor beta chains from one sample in a study of blood T cells in healthy people across ages. TCRdb recomputed calls from the 5' RACE reads with MiXCR, one row per CDR3 protein. The table includes just over 800,000 distinct CDR3 sequences, around two thirds detected once. The material sequenced was blood. These receptors all come from a man aged 25-40 years in good health. Both conserved end residues are part of each CDR3.

14,TRBJ2-5,TRBV25-1,CASSEYQVRDPQYF
13,-,TRBV20-1,CSARQGLDSEQYF
14,TRBJ2-7,TRBV3-1,CASSPSGPRYEQYF
15,TRBJ2-7,TRBV7-9,CASSSGIGGGYEQYF
15,-,TRBV20-1,CSARDPDRGPNEQYF
14,TRBJ2-7,TRBV6-2/TRBV6-3,CASRGEGSSYEQYF
16,TRBJ2-3,TRBV6-2/TRBV6-3,CASRSGTSLLWDTQYF
14,TRBJ2-5,TRBV4-2,CASSQANLRETQYF
16,TRBJ2-1,TRBV9,CASSVEQAISYNEQFF
14,TRBJ2-1,TRBV29-1,CSVEGLAGNNEQFF
14,TRBJ2-1,TRBV5-1,CASSPDISYNEQFF
13,TRBJ1-2,TRBV20-1,CSARPQGADGYTF
16,-,TRBV9,CASSVAPRAESSEQYF
17,TRBJ1-1,TRBV29-1,CSAGTGGLSPQRTEAFF
18,TRBJ2-1,TRBV7-3,CASSLIRGHQKRYNEQFF
13,TRBJ2-4,TRBV7-9,CASTRGPKNIQYF
16,TRBJ2-1,TRBV4-3,CASSQVAGGADNEQFF
14,-,TRBV6-6,CASNTGAGSVEQYF
15,TRBJ2-7,TRBV5-1,CASSLAPTATYEQYF
16,-,TRBV7-4,CVSSFPRLLYPYEQYF
14,TRBJ2-3,TRBV25-1,CATTNRGLADTQYF
15,TRBJ1-2,TRBV25-1,CASSATGSGNYGYTF
15,TRBJ2-5,TRBV21-1,CASNPKELTQETQYF
13,TRBJ2-1,TRBV5-1,CASSIGTGNEQFF
13,TRBJ1-2,TRBV2,CASSEALPLGYTF
13,TRBJ2-5,TRBV9,CASSVVPGQGQYF
15,TRBJ2-1,TRBV2,CASRETSGGHNEQFF
15,TRBJ2-5,TRBV6-5,CASSYSILSQETQYF
13,TRBJ2-7,TRBV9,CASSVEGGNEQYF
14,TRBJ1-5,TRBV3-1,CASSRGTVNQPQHF
16,TRBJ2-7,TRBV6-2/TRBV6-3,CASSIPGQGYSYEQYF
14,TRBJ2-3,TRBV30,CAWIVRGPTDTQYF
15,TRBJ2-5,TRBV12-3/TRBV12-4,CASSRSTGLGETQYF
13,TRBJ2-7,TRBV7-2,CASSFPLSYEQYF
11,TRBJ2-3,TRBV24-1,CATSELDTQYF
13,TRBJ2-7,TRBV20-1,CSAFRDRGYEQYF
11,TRBJ2-7,TRBV6-5,CASRTAYEQYF
11,TRBJ2-7,TRBV7-9,CASEVNYEQYF
16,TRBJ1-2,TRBV4-2,CASSQETLGSFYGYTF
15,TRBJ1-5,TRBV7-9,CASSLMGGVGQPQHF
13,TRBJ2-1,TRBV25-1,CASSEQGWNEQFF
12,TRBJ2-1,TRBV5-1,CASRRGLNEQFF
15,TRBJ2-7,TRBV12-3/TRBV12-4,CASSYQRGASYEQYF
13,TRBJ1-3,TRBV18,CASTGSSGTTIYF
13,TRBJ2-7,TRBV27,CASSLARSGEQYF
13,TRBJ2-5,TRBV20-1,CSAEVAGQETQYF
12,-,TRBV6-2/TRBV6-3,CASSEPAYEQYF
14,TRBJ1-5,TRBV20-1,CSAPKLGSNQPQHF
15,TRBJ2-7,TRBV5-5,CASSLADRDWGEQYF
18,TRBJ2-6,TRBV27,CASSFEGKSYSGANVLTF